The 12 T cell receptor beta chains reported below all come from one sample, sequenced in a study of cytomegalovirus exposure and HLA in healthy donors (dated by TCRdb to 2017 to 2019). The receptor library was made with the immunoSEQ multiplex PCR assay. For the multiplex PCR, a mixture combining 60 forward primers for TCR Vbeta segments and 13 reverse primers for TCR Jbeta segments was used. Entries here come from immuneACCESS through TCRdb and include only in-frame sequences with V and J called. Some clones fail to appear in such tables; in the studies checked, an unresolved V gene covers under half of the shortfall, and the cause of the remainder is unknown. For this sample the table gives over 130,000 clones, of which roughly 83% were detected only once. The top ten constitute approximately 3.7% of the sample. The sample was PBMCs. The receptors were gathered from a human donor in good health.

The sample holds a few counts of this clone. The J gene is TRBJ1-2, the V gene TRBV5-1; unclear D gene. CDR3 size: 18 residues. CDR1 and CDR2 (germline): SGHRS, YFSETQ. Trimming cost V 5 bases and J 8 bases, with 31 bases left between them. The CDR3 sequence is CASRAPSWGIFQRRGYTF. The CDR3 DNA reads as TGCGCCAGCAGGGCCCCGTCGTGGGGAATCTTCCAGAGGAGGGGCTACACCTTC.

The J gene is TRBJ2-7, the V gene TRBV11-3, with D possibly being TRBD1 (7 bases). Germline lookup yields CDR1 SGHNT and CDR2 YENEEA. Trimming pared 1 base from V and 1 base from J, leaving 8 bases between. This CDR3 has 14 residues. CDR3 amino acids: CASSLAGGSYEQYF. In nucleotides, the CDR3 is TGTGCCAGCAGCTTAGCAGGGGGGTCCTACGAGCAGTACTTC.

In its sample, this clone was seen once. V and J are TRBV5-1 and TRBJ2-5; D might be TRBD1 (6 bases). The J call may not be correct, given that the DNA end is closer to TRBJ2-7. From germline, CDR1 is SGHRS and CDR2 YFSETQ. The length of the CDR3 is 15 residues. CDR3 bases: TGCGCCAGCAGCTTGGGTTGGACAGCTACCTACGAGCAGTACTTC. Translation: CASSLGWTATYEQYF.

The chain's CDR3 is CASSSMKLQGALNTEAFF. Written as DNA, the CDR3 is TGTGCCAGCAGCTCAATGAAACTACAGGGGGCTTTGAACACTGAAGCTTTCTTT. The chain combines TRBV7-9 with TRBJ1-1; 9 nucleotides align to TRBD1. Germline values: CDR1 SEHNR, CDR2 FQNEAQ (reference sequence). Trimming cost V 4 bases and J 0 bases; bases outside gene matches: 12. This CDR3 comprises 18 residues.

The J gene is TRBJ2-7, the V gene TRBV19; D call uncertain. This CDR3 region has 13 residues. CDR1 is LNHDA and CDR2 is SQIVND in the germline V gene (reference sequence). With 4 bases removed from V and 6 bases from J, the gap between germline ends came to 13 bases. In nucleotides, the CDR3 is TGTGCCAGTAGTACGAAACGTCCGGGCGAGCAGTACTTC. It yields the protein CASSTKRPGEQYF.

This rearrangement joins TRBV5-1 to TRBJ2-5; 7 bases map to TRBD1. In germline, CDR1 is SGHRS, CDR2 YFSETQ. Trimming cost V 2 bases and J 4 bases; bases outside gene matches: 8. This CDR3 region has 15 residues. The CDR3 protein is CASSLTNRGTETQYF. CDR3 nucleotide sequence: TGCGCCAGCAGCTTAACCAACAGGGGTACAGAGACCCAGTACTTC.

The chain joins TRBV2 to TRBJ1-5; TRBD1 matches 7 bases. The CDR3 consists of 13 residues. V was pared by 8 bases and J by 7 bases, with 8 bases of the junction left unmatched. The germline CDR1 and CDR2 sequences are SNHLY and FYNNEI. The CDR3 reads CASATGAGQPQHF. As DNA, the CDR3 is TGTGCCAGCGCAACAGGGGCCGGACAGCCCCAGCATTTT.

The genes are TRBV5-4 and TRBJ2-7, with D maybe TRBD2 (6 bases). Trimming took off 4 bases at V and 6 bases at J, with 14 bases between the two ends. The germline CDR1 and CDR2 sequences are SGHNT and YYREEE (reference sequence). The CDR3 has 13 residues. The CDR3 region has the DNA TGTGCCAGCAGCCCGGGACTGACTGGCGAGCAGTACTTC. Translating gives CASSPGLTGEQYF.

The chain employs TRBV18 and TRBJ2-5, with TRBD1 matching 8 bases. The CDR3 is 16 amino acids. CDR1 and CDR2 (germline): KGHSH, LQKENI. V was clipped by 3 bases and J by 4 bases; unmatched bases: 10. CDR3 coding DNA: TGTGCCAGCTCACCTATTGGCAGGGGGCTGAGAGAGACCCAGTACTTC. Its protein is CASSPIGRGLRETQYF.

This chain links TRBV6-1 with TRBJ2-7; TRBD1 agrees at 9 bases. Germline CDR1 is MNHNS and CDR2 is SASEGT. The CDR3 covers 15 residues. V lost 4 bases, J lost 4 bases, and 8 bases stayed unmatched. This chain's CDR3 is CASSVTGTGIYEQYF. In DNA form, the CDR3 reads TGTGCCAGCAGTGTAACCGGGACAGGGATTTACGAGCAGTACTTC.

DNA of the CDR3: TGTGCCAGCAGCTTAATTCCGGGACAGATTTTGAGTGGCTACACCTTC. Translated: CASSLIPGQILSGYTF. The chain carries TRBV5-6 and TRBJ1-2; 7 bases align to TRBD1. The CDR3 is 16 residues long. The germline V gene encodes CDR1 SGHDT and CDR2 YYEEEE. V lost 2 bases and J lost 7; bases outside the gene matches: 14.

The rearrangement uses TRBV7-9 and TRBJ1-2; D gene unclear. The V gene's germline CDR1 is SEHNR and CDR2 FQNEAQ (reference sequence). This CDR3 region has 15 residues. With 5 bases removed from V and 6 bases from J, the gap between germline ends came to 19 bases. The CDR3 DNA is TGTGCCAGCAGCCCCAGTTCGCCTCGCCGGGATGGCTACACCTTC. This translates into CASSPSSPRRDGYTF.